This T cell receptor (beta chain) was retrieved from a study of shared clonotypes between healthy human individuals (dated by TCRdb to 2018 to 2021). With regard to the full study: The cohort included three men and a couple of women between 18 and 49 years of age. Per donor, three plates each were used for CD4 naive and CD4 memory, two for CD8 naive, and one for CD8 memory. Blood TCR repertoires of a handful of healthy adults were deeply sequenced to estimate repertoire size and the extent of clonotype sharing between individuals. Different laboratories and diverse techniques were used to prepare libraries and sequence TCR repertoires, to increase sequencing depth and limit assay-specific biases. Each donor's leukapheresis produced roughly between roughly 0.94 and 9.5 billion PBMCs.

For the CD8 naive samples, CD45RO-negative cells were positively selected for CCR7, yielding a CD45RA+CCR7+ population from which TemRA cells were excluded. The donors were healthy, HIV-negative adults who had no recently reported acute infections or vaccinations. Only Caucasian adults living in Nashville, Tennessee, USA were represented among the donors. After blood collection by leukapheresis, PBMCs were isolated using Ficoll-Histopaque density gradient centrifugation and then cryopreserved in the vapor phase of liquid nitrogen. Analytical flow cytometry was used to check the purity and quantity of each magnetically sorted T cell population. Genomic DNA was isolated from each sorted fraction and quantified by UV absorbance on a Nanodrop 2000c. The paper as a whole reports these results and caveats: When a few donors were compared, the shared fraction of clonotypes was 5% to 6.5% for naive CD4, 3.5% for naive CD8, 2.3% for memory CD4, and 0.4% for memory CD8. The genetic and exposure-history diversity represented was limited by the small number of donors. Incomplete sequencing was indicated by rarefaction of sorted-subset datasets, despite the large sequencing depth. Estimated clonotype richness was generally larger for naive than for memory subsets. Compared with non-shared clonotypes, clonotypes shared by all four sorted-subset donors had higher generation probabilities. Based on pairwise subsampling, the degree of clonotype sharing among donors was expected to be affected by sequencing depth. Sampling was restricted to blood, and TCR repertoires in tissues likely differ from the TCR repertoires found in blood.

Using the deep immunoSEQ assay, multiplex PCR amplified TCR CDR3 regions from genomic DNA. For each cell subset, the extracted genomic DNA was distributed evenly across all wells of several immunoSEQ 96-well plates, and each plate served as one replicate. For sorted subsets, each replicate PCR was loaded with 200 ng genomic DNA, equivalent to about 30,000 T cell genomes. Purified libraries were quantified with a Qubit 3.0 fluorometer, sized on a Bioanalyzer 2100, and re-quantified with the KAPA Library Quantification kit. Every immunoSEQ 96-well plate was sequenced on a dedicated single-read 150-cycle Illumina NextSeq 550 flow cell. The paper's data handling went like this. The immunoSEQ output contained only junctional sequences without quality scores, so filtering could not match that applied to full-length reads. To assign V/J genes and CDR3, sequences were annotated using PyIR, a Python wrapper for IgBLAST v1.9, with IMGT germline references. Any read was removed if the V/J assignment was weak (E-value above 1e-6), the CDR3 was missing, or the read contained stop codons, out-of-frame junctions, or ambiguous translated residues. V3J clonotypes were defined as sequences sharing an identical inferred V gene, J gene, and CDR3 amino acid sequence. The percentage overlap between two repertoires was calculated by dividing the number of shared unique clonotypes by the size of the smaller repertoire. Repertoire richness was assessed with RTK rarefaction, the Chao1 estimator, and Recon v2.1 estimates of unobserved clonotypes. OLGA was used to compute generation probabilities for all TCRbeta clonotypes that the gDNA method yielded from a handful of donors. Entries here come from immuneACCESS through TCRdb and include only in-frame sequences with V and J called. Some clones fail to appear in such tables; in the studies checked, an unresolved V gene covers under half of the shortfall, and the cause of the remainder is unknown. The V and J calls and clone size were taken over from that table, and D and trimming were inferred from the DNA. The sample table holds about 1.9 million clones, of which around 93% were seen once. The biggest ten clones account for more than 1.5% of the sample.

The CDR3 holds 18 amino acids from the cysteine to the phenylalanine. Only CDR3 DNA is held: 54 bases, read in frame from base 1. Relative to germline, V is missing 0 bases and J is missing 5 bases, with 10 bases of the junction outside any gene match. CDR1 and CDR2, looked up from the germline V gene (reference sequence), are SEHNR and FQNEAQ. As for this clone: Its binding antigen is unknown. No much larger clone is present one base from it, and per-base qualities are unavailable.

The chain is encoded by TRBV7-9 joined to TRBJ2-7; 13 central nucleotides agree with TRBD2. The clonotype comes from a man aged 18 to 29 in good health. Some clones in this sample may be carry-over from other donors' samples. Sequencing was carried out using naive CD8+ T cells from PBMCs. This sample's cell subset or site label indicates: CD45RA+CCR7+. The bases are TGTGCCAGCAGCTTAGCGGCACTAGCGGGAGGGCCTATGCACGAGCAGTACTTC. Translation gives CASSLAALAGGPMHEQYF.